This is a list of T cell receptor beta chains from one sample in a study of blood T cell repertoires in COVID-19. Produced via immunoSEQ multiplex PCR; TCRdb's table is partial and in-frame only. The profile shows fewer than 25,000 clones, approximately 86% of them singletons. Sequencing was carried out using peripheral blood. Source of these receptors: a human donor in a cohort sampled during active COVID-19. The donor label of this sample is uncertain. Each CDR3 is given with its conserved first and last residue.

v_call cdr3_length cdr3_aa
TRBV5-1 14 CASKPTGGRTEAFF
TRBV5-5 16 CASSLLGTSGTGELFF
TRBV14 16 CASSRWTSGTPNEQFF
TRBV5-1 14 CASSAGLAGLEQYF
TRBV24-1 14 CATSDWGGIEPQHF
TRBV27 14 CASSRRGTYNEQFF
TRBV6-5 15 CASRTGTGSSGGYTF
TRBV2 11 CASSAEAGYTF
TRBV3-1/TRBV3-2 13 CASGPGGTGELFF
TRBV7-8 16 CASSFRDRGRTGELFF
TRBV2 13 CASSALAGVEQYF
TRBV2 15 CASTPRQGGSDEQYF
TRBV4-1 15 CASSQERAAPNEQFF
TRBV6-6 13 CASSPGNTGELFF
TRBV5-6 12 CASSLGAYEQYF
TRBV28 19 CASSLYASLKTGAAYEQYF
TRBV3-1/TRBV3-2 21 CASSPLASGRLPLRSTDTQYF
TRBV5-1 14 CASSPTGGSYEQYF
TRBV6-2/TRBV6-3 13 CASSYSGGTGYTF
TRBV15 15 CATSRGGTGNTEAFF
TRBV6-5 13 CASRKIATETQYF
TRBV6-5 15 CASRPGQGAPQPQHF
TRBV11-3 11 CASSFLTEAFF
TRBV7-8 18 CASSPGLAGARRAGELFF
TRBV10-3 15 CAIRKGTGGTDTQYF
TRBV18 13 CASSPTQQETQYF
TRBV13 15 CASSENPGLQNEQFF
TRBV9 14 CASSKGQGDYGYTF